The clone carrying this TCR beta chain occurred many times. This entry is derived from a study of T-cell memory formation after mild COVID-19. Between the trimmed V and J ends, which lost 1 base and 1 base, there was a span of 4 bases. The CDR3 is 13 residues long. TCRdb re-called the 5' RACE reads with MiXCR, one entry per CDR3 protein. This table has 140,000 or so distinct CDR3 sequences, 11% to 15% appearing once. V and J are TRBV12-3 or TRBV12-4 and TRBJ1-2; no clear D gene. Input material: PBMCs or a T cell subset sorted from them (not recorded which). This TCR came from an adult woman who had mild COVID-19 (a few samples of this study predate the infection). Cell type and time point are not known. CDR3 sequence: CASSLGGNYGYTF. Written as DNA, the CDR3 is TGTGCCAGCAGTTTAGGGGGTAACTATGGCTACACCTTC.